The rows below give T cell receptor beta chains drawn from one sample of a study of shared clonotypes between healthy human individuals. The data were produced by immunoSEQ multiplex PCR, yet TCRdb's version contains in-frame clones alone and is incomplete. The table records around 1.6 million clones, 95% to 99% of them present only once. The source material was naive CD4+ T cells sorted from blood. The receptors here all came from a man aged 30-40 years in good health. Each CDR3 is given with its conserved first and last residue. A D gene is named only where the DNA matches it firmly. Some rows have no size entry. The others give once, few or many, or a class for an expanded clone.

>TRBV6-1|.|.|TRBJ2-1
TGTGCCAGCAGTGATGGTCTACTTTACAATGAGCAGTTCTTC
CASSDGLLYNEQFF
>TRBV5-1|TRBD1|.|TRBJ2-2
TGCGCCAGCAGCACGGTCGGACAGGGTGACACCGGGGAGCTGTTTTTT
CASSTVGQGDTGELFF
>TRBV9|TRBD1|.|TRBJ2-2
TGTGCCAGCTCCACCCTTGACAGGGCCAGGACCGGGGAGCTGTTTTTT
CASSTLDRARTGELFF
>TRBV7-8|.|.|TRBJ2-1
TGTGCCAGCAGTTATACGAGGGATGAGCAGTTCTTC
CASSYTRDEQFF
>TRBV19|.|.|TRBJ2-7
TGTGCCAGTAGTAGCAGGGGGGGCTCCTACGAGCAGTACTTC
CASSSRGGSYEQYF
>TRBV6-1|.|.|TRBJ2-7
TGTGCCAGCAGTGTTTGGTCAGAGACCCTCGAGCAGTACTTC
CASSVWSETLEQYF
>TRBV6-1|.|.|TRBJ2-2
TGTGCCAGCAGCGCAGTCCCCGGAAACACCGGGGAGCTGTTTTTT
CASSAVPGNTGELFF
>TRBV19|.|.|TRBJ2-1
TGTGCCAGTAAAGGGTTTAGCGCTACCTACAATGAGCAGTTCTTC
CASKGFSATYNEQFF
>TRBV5-1|.|.|TRBJ2-2
TGCGCCAGCCATCCGATTAGCAGTACCGGGGAGCTGTTTTTT
CASHPISSTGELFF
>TRBV5-4|.|.|TRBJ2-2
TGTGCCAGCAGCTTGCTATGGCGGTCCGGGGAGCTGTTTTTT
CASSLLWRSGELFF
>TRBV18|.|.|TRBJ2-2
TGTGCCAGCTCATACGGGAGAAGCTACACCGGGGAGCTGTTTTTT
CASSYGRSYTGELFF
>TRBV11-2|.|.|TRBJ2-7
TGTGCCAGCAGCTTAGCCTCCAGCTCCTACGAGCAGTACTTC
CASSLASSSYEQYF
>TRBV7-9|.|.|TRBJ1-5
TGTGCCAGCAGCCACGACACTAGCAATCAGCCCCAGCATTTT
CASSHDTSNQPQHF
>TRBV29-1|.|once|TRBJ2-2
TGCAGCGTTCCGACAGCCCGAAACACCGGGGAGCTGTTTTTT
CSVPTARNTGELFF
>TRBV7-6|.|.|TRBJ2-1
TGTGCCAGCAGCGATGCGGGACTCTCCTACAATGAGCAGTTCTTC
CASSDAGLSYNEQFF
>TRBV4-1|TRBD2|.|TRBJ2-3
TGCGCCAGCAGCCAACCCTTCGGGGCGGGAGTTACAGATACGCAGTATTTT
CASSQPFGAGVTDTQYF
>TRBV5-4|TRBD1|.|TRBJ1-1
TGTGCCAGCAGCGTGGACAGGGCGCTCTCTGAAGCTTTCTTT
CASSVDRALSEAFF
>TRBV9|TRBD1|.|TRBJ2-7
TGTGCCAGCAGCGCTCAGGACAGGGAGTACGAGCAGTACTTC
CASSAQDREYEQYF
>TRBV9|TRBD2|.|TRBJ2-3
TGTGCCAGCAGCCCGGGAGGGCGGCACACAGATACGCAGTATTTT
CASSPGGRHTDTQYF
>TRBV5-6|.|.|TRBJ1-1
TGTGCCAGCAGCTTGCCGGGCCTCTCGGGGGGCACTGAAGCTTTCTTT
CASSLPGLSGGTEAFF